This T cell receptor beta chain is drawn from a study of breast tumors, draining lymph nodes, adjacent tissues (TCRdb year 2016). About the full investigation: Breast cancer patients provided tumor, adjacent nontumor tissue and axillary lymph nodes, and the study compared the TCR beta repertoires across these three sources. The study was designed to assess the relationships and possible T-cell exchange between tumor, surrounding tissue and draining lymph node repertoires in human breast cancer. The full study reports these points: A scenario in which most tumor T cells derive from the lymph node and then expand within tumor tissue was judged to be consistent with the data. The conclusion that tumor T cells originate in lymph nodes was framed as consistent with a hypothesis rather than directly demonstrated. Tumors showed preferential V and J gene usage, and their T-cell repertoire diversity fell below that of lymph nodes yet above that of nontumor tissue. In luminal-like breast cancer, tumor and nontumor tissue repertoires resembled each other significantly more than in basal-like breast cancer.

The sequencer was an Illumina HiSeq 2000. TCR beta chain libraries were generated through multiplex PCR amplification. High-throughput sequencing was used to analyze the amplified TCR beta chain products. TCRdb passed the public sequencing reads through fastp at Q25 and MiXCR, retaining productive beta sequences. CDR3 protein sequences are deduplicated, and each keeps its most common genes and DNA. This sample lists some 100,000 distinct CDR3 sequences; 21% were detected once. Jointly, the top ten make up less than 1.5% of the sample. The germline V gene specifies LGHNT as CDR1 and FRNRAP as CDR2. The CDR3 goes from the cysteine to the phenylalanine over 16 residues. The entry retains the CDR3 DNA only, 48 bases that are in frame from base 1. The junction carries 18 bases between V and J, which are trimmed by 5 bases and 2 bases respectively. This clonotype has at least ten counts. It has no known antigen specificity. No qualities accompany the bases; no much larger clone lies one base away.

Lymph node samples were obtained from the axillary draining lymph nodes of breast cancer patients. This chain is built from TRBV12-5 and TRBJ1-2; TRBD1 is perhaps the D gene, given 5 matching bases. The sequence came from a female donor with breast cancer. Some clones in this sample may be carry-over from other donors' samples. Sequencing was performed on axillary lymph node tissue. The bases read TGTGCTAGTGGTACCAGAAGGACATATCGGAACTATGGCTACACCTTC. Its coded protein is CASGTRRTYRNYGYTF. Supplemented by the reference TRBV12-5 and TRBJ1-2 proteins around the CDR3, the complete variable domain is DARVTQTPRHKVTEMGQEVTMRCQPILGHNTVFWYRQTMMQGLELLAYFRNRAPLDDSGMPKDRFSAEMPDATLATLKIQPSEPRDSAVYFCASGTRRTYRNYGYTFGSGTRLTVV.